Following are 25 T cell receptor beta chains from one sample sequenced in a study of blood T cell repertoires in COVID-19. Data came from immunoSEQ multiplex PCR; TCRdb stores just in-frame clones and leaves some out. This sample has 55,000 to 70,000 clones, with under 80% found just once. The sample comprised peripheral blood. The receptor source for this set is a human donor in a cohort sampled during active COVID-19.

The chain is built from TRBV4-1 and TRBJ2-3, with 9 bases aligning to TRBD2. J was trimmed by 0 bases and V by 4 bases; bases with no gene match: 2. Germline V gene data show CDR1 as MGHRA and CDR2 as YSYEKL. This CDR3 region has 15 residues. CDR3 residues: CASSRTSGSTDTQYF. The CDR3 DNA reads TGCGCCAGCAGCCGAACTAGCGGGAGCACAGATACGCAGTATTTT.

This clone has a handful of counts. The V call is TRBV7-3, the J call TRBJ2-1; 10 nucleotides agree with TRBD2. Germline CDR1 reads SGHTA; CDR2 reads FQGTGA. The ends lost 5 bases at V and 4 bases at J; junction bases unmatched: 8. The CDR3 has 16 amino acids. CDR3 loop: CASSPTAGGSYNEQFF. CDR3 DNA sequence: TGTGCCAGCAGCCCGACAGCGGGGGGGTCGTACAATGAGCAGTTCTTC.

This clone was recorded once. V is TRBV4-3 and J is TRBJ2-7, with D tentatively TRBD1 (6 bases). The V end was cut by 2 bases, the J end by 7 bases, with 18 bases between. Germline CDR1 and CDR2: LGHNA and YSLEER. This CDR3 spans 15 amino acids. CDR3 in DNA: TGCGCCAGCAGCCAAAGAGTCAGGGACATTGGGGAGCAGTACTTC. Its protein is CASSQRVRDIGEQYF.

The chain combines TRBV28 with TRBJ1-4; possibly TRBD1 for D (5 bases). The CDR3 is 14 residues long. V dropped 5 bases and J dropped 7 bases, with 14 bases sitting between them. Germline V gene lookup returns CDR1 MDHEN and CDR2 SYDVKM. This CDR3 reads CASSNIGGSEKLFF. The CDR3 DNA follows: TGTGCCAGCAGTAATATCGGGGGTAGTGAAAAACTGTTTTTT.

CDR3 amino acids: CSALSGSKAFF. CDR3 bases: TGCAGTGCCCTCAGCGGATCCAAGGCTTTCTTT. The V and J genes are TRBV20-1 and TRBJ1-1; D not resolved. V dropped 6 bases and J dropped 11 bases, with 16 bases sitting between them. Per the germline V gene, CDR1 is DFQATT and CDR2 is SNEGSKA (reference sequence). The CDR3 length is 11 residues.

The J gene is TRBJ1-1, the V gene TRBV10-1; TRBD1 agrees at 9 bases. V gave up 5 bases and J gave up 0 bases; unmatched junction bases: 1. The CDR3 has 14 amino acids. Per the germline V gene, CDR1 is WNHNN and CDR2 is SYGVQD (reference sequence). The chain's CDR3 is CASSRTGVNTEAFF. CDR3 nucleotides: TGCGCCAGCAGTAGGACAGGGGTGAACACTGAAGCTTTCTTT.

V usage is TRBV7-9 and J usage is TRBJ1-6; perhaps TRBD1 as D (5 bases). Trimming shortened V by 5 bases and J by 7 bases, and 21 bases separated the two germline ends. Per germline, CDR1 SEHNR and CDR2 FQNEAQ (reference sequence). This CDR3 is built from 17 residues. CDR3: CASSPPFGANLNSPLHF. The CDR3 DNA is TGTGCCAGCAGCCCACCTTTTGGGGCCAACCTCAATTCACCCCTCCACTTT.

The V gene is TRBV6-5, the J gene TRBJ2-7; 7 bases agree with TRBD1. The CDR3 consists of 14 residues. V lost 4 bases and J lost 2; bases outside the gene matches: 5. Looked up from germline, CDR1 is MNHEY and CDR2 is SVGAGI. The CDR3 loop reads CASSLRTGAYEQYF. The CDR3 DNA sequence: TGTGCCAGCAGTTTAAGGACAGGCGCCTACGAGCAGTACTTC.

The J gene is TRBJ2-3, the V gene TRBV7-9; tentative D call: TRBD2 (6 bases). Germline CDR1 and CDR2: SEHNR and FQNEAQ (reference sequence). V lost 5 bases to trimming and J lost 6 bases, with 15 bases between them. This CDR3 is built from 14 residues. The DNA for the CDR3 is TGTGCCAGCAGCACCTCGACTAGTTACGATACGCAGTATTTT. This codes for CASSTSTSYDTQYF.

The DNA of the CDR3 is TGTGCCAGCAGTGAGTGGGCCCAAGAGACCCAGTACTTC. Protein sequence: CASSEWAQETQYF. The chain employs TRBV2 and TRBJ2-5; D not resolved. This CDR3 spans 13 amino acids. Looked up from germline, CDR1 is SNHLY and CDR2 is FYNNEI. V was cut by 3 bases and J by 1 base, with 6 bases left in between.

This chain connects TRBV6-2 or TRBV6-3 to TRBJ1-2, with D possibly TRBD1 on 6 matching bases. This CDR3 has 15 residues. The germline CDR1 and CDR2 sequences are MNHEY and SVGEGT. Trimming removed 3 bases from V and 7 bases from J, with 18 bases in between. As DNA, the CDR3 is TGTGCCAGCAGTTATGGACGGGGGGCCTTGAGTGGCTACACCTTC. Encoded protein: CASSYGRGALSGYTF.

The chain links TRBV10-3 to TRBJ2-7; 8 bases are a match to TRBD1. This CDR3 spans 14 amino acids. Per the germline V gene, CDR1 is ENHRY and CDR2 is SYGVKD. With V trimmed by 4 bases and J by 0 bases, 2 bases remained unmatched. This chain's CDR3 is CAISGTGSSYEQYF. The CDR3 bases are TGTGCCATCAGTGGGACAGGGAGCTCCTACGAGCAGTACTTC.

The V and J genes are TRBV5-4 and TRBJ2-1; D not certain. V was trimmed by 0 bases and J by 7 bases, leaving 8 bases between them. The germline V gene has CDR1 SGHNT and CDR2 YYREEE (reference sequence). The CDR3 loop spans 13 amino acids. CDR3 in amino acids: CASSLGVQNEQFF. CDR3 DNA: TGTGCCAGCAGCTTGGGGGTACAGAATGAGCAGTTCTTC.

The chain joins TRBV18 to TRBJ1-2; D is possibly TRBD1 (5 bases). The CDR3 has 12 residues. V lost 3 bases and J lost 9, with 11 bases in between. In germline, CDR1 is KGHSH, CDR2 LQKENI. The CDR3 DNA sequence: TGTGCCAGCTCACCGGACAAATCTCGCTACACCTTC. This codes for CASSPDKSRYTF. The variable domain in full, completed from reference TRBV18 and TRBJ1-2, reads NAGVMQNPRHLVRRRGQEARLRCSPMKGHSHVYWYRQLPEEGLKFMVYLQKENIIDESGMPKERFSAEFPKEGPSILRIQQVVRGDSAAYFCASSPDKSRYTFGSGTRLTVV.

This chain uses TRBV3-1 (or the pseudogene TRBV3-2) with TRBJ2-7; the D gene is possibly TRBD2 (6 bases). The length of the CDR3 is 16 residues. Germline CDR1 reads LGHDT; CDR2 reads YNNKEL (reference sequence). Trimming pared 1 base from V and 9 bases from J, leaving 22 bases between. CDR3 in amino acids: CASSQGLSGTPGAQYF. The CDR3 DNA reads TGTGCCAGCAGCCAAGGTCTGTCCGGGACTCCCGGGGCGCAGTACTTC.

The CDR3 reads CASSAGTARNYEQYF. The CDR3 DNA reads TGTGCCAGCAGCGCCGGGACAGCGAGAAACTACGAGCAGTACTTC. V usage is TRBV7-8 and J usage is TRBJ2-7, with 7 bases lining up with TRBD1. V dropped 5 bases and J dropped 3; count of bases not matched to a gene: 10. This CDR3 contains 15 residues. In germline, CDR1 is SGHVS, CDR2 FQNEAQ.

This sequence joins TRBV3-1 (or the pseudogene TRBV3-2) and TRBJ2-2, with D hard to call. Germline V gene data show CDR1 as LGHDT and CDR2 as YNNKEL (reference sequence). The CDR3 totals 15 residues. The V and J ends lost 1 base and 2 bases respectively, with 8 bases between them. The CDR3 reads CASSQVTSNTGELFF. In DNA form, the CDR3 reads TGTGCCAGCAGCCAAGTGACATCAAACACCGGGGAGCTGTTTTTT.

The V and J genes are TRBV5-8 and TRBJ1-2; TRBD1 matches 9 bases. Germline-derived CDR1 and CDR2 are SGHTS and YDEGEE. There are 15 residues in the CDR3. Trimming cost V 4 bases and J 0 bases; bases outside gene matches: 4. CDR3 loop: CASSQRQGANYGYTF. Here the CDR3 DNA reads TGTGCCAGCAGCCAGAGACAGGGGGCTAACTATGGCTACACCTTC.

This clone was counted a few times. The chain carries TRBV7-3 and TRBJ2-2; TRBD2 aligns across 8 bases. V lost 7 bases, J lost 2 bases, and 9 bases stayed unmatched. Germline values: CDR1 SGHTA, CDR2 FQGTGA. This CDR3 is 16 amino acids long. This CDR3 reads CASTQVRGVNTGELFF. The CDR3 nucleotides read TGTGCCAGCACCCAAGTGCGGGGGGTAAACACCGGGGAGCTGTTTTTT.

This chain joins TRBV6-4 and TRBJ1-5; 8 bases are shared with TRBD1. This CDR3 contains 15 residues. Germline V lookup: CDR1 MRHNA, CDR2 SNTAGT. J gave up 3 bases and V 10 bases, and 11 bases lay outside the gene matches. The CDR3 DNA follows: TGTGCCACCCCGGACAGGGACGATAACAATCAGCCCCAGCATTTT. Its translation: CATPDRDDNNQPQHF.

This rearrangement joins TRBV11-2 to TRBJ1-4; TRBD1 matches 7 bases. The junction had 16 bases not matched to a gene; V was cut back by 6 bases and J by 6 bases. CDR1 is SGHAT, CDR2 FQNNGV, per germline. The CDR3 totals 17 residues. CDR3 in amino acids: CASSLGRQGQIYEKLFF. The CDR3, as DNA: TGTGCCAGCAGTCTGGGGAGACAGGGACAGATATATGAAAAACTGTTTTTT.

The genes are TRBV28 and TRBJ1-3, with 8 nucleotides matching TRBD1. The ends lost 6 bases at V and 0 bases at J; junction bases unmatched: 4. The CDR3 totals 15 residues. Per the germline V gene, CDR1 is MDHEN and CDR2 is SYDVKM. DNA for the CDR3: TGTGCCAGCAGGAGGACAGGGACCTCTGGAAACACCATATATTTT. Translation gives CASRRTGTSGNTIYF.

This clone was detected only once. This chain links TRBV30 with TRBJ1-2; TRBD1 is a possible D gene (5 bases). The CDR3 is 13 residues long. V lost 2 bases, J lost 8 bases, and 15 bases lay in between. Germline-derived CDR1 and CDR2 are GTSNPN and SVGIG (reference sequence). In DNA form, the CDR3 reads TGTGCCTGGAGTCCCCAGGGAATTGGAGGCTACACCTTC. Its translation is CAWSPQGIGGYTF.

V and J are TRBV2 and TRBJ2-1, with D perhaps TRBD2 (5 bases). The CDR3 loop spans 15 amino acids. Trimming stripped 5 bases from V and 6 bases from J, with 17 bases between. CDR1 is SNHLY, CDR2 FYNNEI, per germline. The CDR3 here is CASSFQADFRNEQFF. The CDR3 nucleotides read TGTGCCAGCAGTTTCCAAGCGGACTTTCGCAATGAGCAGTTCTTC.

On this clone: Additional DNA sequences in this sample encode the identical CDR3. This chain connects TRBV14 to TRBJ2-7, with TRBD1 matching over 7 bases. Germline-derived CDR1 and CDR2 are SGHDN and FVKESK. Germline trimming cut 5 bases from V and 3 bases from J; bases unmatched to any gene: 4. This CDR3 contains 13 residues. In nucleotides, the CDR3 is TGTGCCAGCAGCACCCACAGGGGCTACGAGCAGTACTTC. Translated, it gives CASSTHRGYEQYF.